The sample holds a few counts of the clone carrying this TCR beta chain. What it recognizes is unknown. The record originates from a study of beta chain features in type 1 diabetes. The wider study: Regarding age, gender and cell yields, patients proved similar to healthy donors.

As every portion of the isolated RNA was reverse transcribed, the sequencing read expressed TCRB transcripts. Clones were read by immunoSEQ multiplex PCR, and TCRdb kept only the in-frame ones, dropping some. The data contain roughly 310,000 clones, approximately 10% of them seen just once; the ten biggest clones take up 0.015% to 0.02%. Unmatched junction bases numbered 3, after V lost 4 bases and J lost 6 bases. Germline V gene data show CDR1 as MNHEY and CDR2 as SMNVEV (reference sequence). The CDR3 runs to 15 residues. Study results and caveats: TCRB repertoires of naive, central memory and Treg cells appeared more similar among patients than among healthy donors. Among patients with Type 1 diabetes, TCRB CDR3s were moderately but significantly shorter in every one of the four CD4+ subsets.

The chain combines TRBV27 with TRBJ2-1; TRBD2 aligns across 13 bases. The clonotype was recovered from a woman between 25 and 40 years old in good health. Source material: naive CD4+ T cells from blood. CDR3 in DNA: TGTGCCAGCAGTTCCGGGACTAGCGGGGTCAATGAGCAGTTCTTC. Amino acids: CASSSGTSGVNEQFF.